This T cell receptor beta chain derives from a study of T-cell reconstitution after alpha-beta-depleted transplantation in children. Note on this clonotype: As yet, its antigen is unknown.

The CDR3 is 16 residues long. The V end lost 0 bases, the J end lost 4 bases, and 15 bases lay between the germline ends. Germline V lookup: CDR1 MNHEY, CDR2 SVGAGI. Points from the study as a whole: There were some patients whose high TCRbeta diversity at day 60 came from surviving recipient T cells and thymic progenitors.

Unique molecular identifiers were used to barcode this TCRbeta library. One entry per CDR3 protein results from TCRdb running MiXCR on the PCR reads. The table has some 450,000 distinct CDR3 sequences, approximately 42% seen once; the top ten hold under 35%. The TCR originated in a girl aged 2-15 years with aplastic anemia, due to receive a stem cell transplant. The chain has TRBV6-5 and TRBJ1-2, with no clear D. Source: PBMCs, taken before TCRalphabeta/CD19-depleted stem cell transplant. CDR3 region: CASSYSGGRDFYGYTF. The CDR3 coding sequence is TGTGCCAGCAGTTACTCGGGCGGACGGGATTTCTATGGCTACACCTTC.